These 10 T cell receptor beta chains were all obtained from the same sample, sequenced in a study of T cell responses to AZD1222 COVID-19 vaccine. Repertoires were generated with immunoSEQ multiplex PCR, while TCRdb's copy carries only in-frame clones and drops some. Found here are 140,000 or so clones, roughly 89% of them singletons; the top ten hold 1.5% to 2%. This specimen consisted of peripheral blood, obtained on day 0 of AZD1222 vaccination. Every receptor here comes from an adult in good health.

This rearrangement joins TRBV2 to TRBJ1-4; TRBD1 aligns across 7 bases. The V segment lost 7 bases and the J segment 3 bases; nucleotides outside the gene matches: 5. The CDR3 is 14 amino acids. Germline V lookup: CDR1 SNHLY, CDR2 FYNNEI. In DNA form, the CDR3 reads TGTGCCAGCAATCCAGGGACAGCTAATGAAAAACTGTTTTTT. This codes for CASNPGTANEKLFF.

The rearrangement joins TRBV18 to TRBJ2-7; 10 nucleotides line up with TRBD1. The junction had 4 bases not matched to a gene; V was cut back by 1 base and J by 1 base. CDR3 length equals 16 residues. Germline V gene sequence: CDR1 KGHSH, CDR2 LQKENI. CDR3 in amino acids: CASSPRRTGGSYEQYF. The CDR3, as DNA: TGTGCCAGCTCACCACGTCGGACAGGGGGTTCCTACGAGCAGTACTTC.

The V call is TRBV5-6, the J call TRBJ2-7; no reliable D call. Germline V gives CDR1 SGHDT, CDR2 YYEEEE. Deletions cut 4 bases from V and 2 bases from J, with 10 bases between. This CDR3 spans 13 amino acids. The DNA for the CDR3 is TGTGCCAGCAGCCTAGGGATTACCTACGAGCAGTACTTC. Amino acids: CASSLGITYEQYF.

CDR3 residues: CASSPPAGGRNNEQFF. CDR3 nucleotides: TGTGCCAGCTCACCACCGGCGGGAGGTAGAAACAATGAGCAGTTCTTC. The V and J genes are TRBV18 and TRBJ2-1; the match to TRBD2 covers 8 bases. J gave up 5 bases and V 0 bases, and 6 bases lay outside the gene matches. This CDR3 spans 16 amino acids. CDR1 KGHSH and CDR2 LQKENI come from the germline V gene.

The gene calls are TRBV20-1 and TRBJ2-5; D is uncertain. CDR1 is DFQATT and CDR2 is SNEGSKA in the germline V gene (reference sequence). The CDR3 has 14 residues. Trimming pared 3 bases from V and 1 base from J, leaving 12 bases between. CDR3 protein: CSASAWVFQETQYF. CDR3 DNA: TGCAGTGCTAGTGCCTGGGTGTTCCAAGAGACCCAGTACTTC.

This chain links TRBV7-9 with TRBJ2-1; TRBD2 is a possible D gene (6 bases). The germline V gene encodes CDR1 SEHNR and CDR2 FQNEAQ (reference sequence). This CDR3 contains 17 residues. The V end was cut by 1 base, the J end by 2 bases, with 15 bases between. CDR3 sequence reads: CASSLGGRERTYNEQFF. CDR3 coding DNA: TGTGCCAGCAGCTTAGGGGGTCGGGAGAGGACCTACAATGAGCAGTTCTTC.

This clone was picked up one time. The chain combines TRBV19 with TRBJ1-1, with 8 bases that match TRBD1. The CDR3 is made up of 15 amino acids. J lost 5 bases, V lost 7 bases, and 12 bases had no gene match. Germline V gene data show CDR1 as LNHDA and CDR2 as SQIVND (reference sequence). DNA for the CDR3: TGTGCCAGTACCCGAAGGGGACAGGCCGGGACTGAAGCTTTCTTT. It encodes CASTRRGQAGTEAFF.

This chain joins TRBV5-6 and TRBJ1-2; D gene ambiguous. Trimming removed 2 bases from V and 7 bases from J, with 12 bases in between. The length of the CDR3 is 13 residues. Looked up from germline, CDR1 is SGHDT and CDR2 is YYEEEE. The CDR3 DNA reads TGTGCCAGCAGCTTTCCCGATTACCGTGGCTACACCTTC. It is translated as CASSFPDYRGYTF.

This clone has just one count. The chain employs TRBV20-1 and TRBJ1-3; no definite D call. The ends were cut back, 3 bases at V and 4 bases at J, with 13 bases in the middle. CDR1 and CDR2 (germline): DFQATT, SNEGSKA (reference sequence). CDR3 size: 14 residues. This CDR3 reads CSASPGEGGNTIYF. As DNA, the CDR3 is TGCAGTGCTAGTCCCGGGGAGGGAGGAAACACCATATATTTT.

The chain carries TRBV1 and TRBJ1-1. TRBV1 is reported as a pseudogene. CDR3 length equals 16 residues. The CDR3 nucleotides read TGCACCAGCAGCCAAGATCGAGTAGGCTTGAACACTGAAGCTTTCTTT. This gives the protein CTSSQDRVGLNTEAFF.